Included here is one T cell receptor beta chain sequence, with context. Its target antigen remains unknown. The record has no base qualities; no much larger clone is one base away. These data originate in a study of cytomegalovirus exposure and HLA in healthy donors (dated by TCRdb to about 2017). For the study in its entirety: The roughly 700 repertoires of the first cohort and the roughly 120 validation repertoires were produced on the same platform, according to a later analysis. The study aimed to test whether signatures of past pathogen exposure could be identified by cataloging public T cell receptors. A separate validation cohort of roughly 120 different subjects was used in addition to the approximately 700-subject first cohort. To predict cytomegalovirus infection status, the study combined high-throughput TCR immunosequencing, statistical association of individual TCRs with disease status, and machine learning. Study-wide conclusions, independent of this receptor: The validation cohort had no HLA typing available for a later analysis, so co-occurrence within that cohort was assessed over all 130 or so repertoires. The authors suggested that the approach could potentially be extended to other disease states and immunological phenotypes. Most TCR sequences were observed very rarely across donors, whereas some public TCRs were present in many individuals. In the study, about 150 TCR beta chains were listed as associated with cytomegalovirus. Cytomegalovirus status was reported to be diagnosed by the classifier with high specificity and sensitivity in both the original and validation cohorts. Three of the identified cytomegalovirus-associated TCR beta chains were confirmed in vitro to be specific for cytomegalovirus antigens. A later analysis found that TCRs clustered in the first cohort also tended to co-occur in the 100 to 150 validation repertoires, with 94% of cluster scores above 0.

Donors formed part of the validation cohort, which comprised 120 subjects and was distinct from the first cohort of 666 subjects. The library was obtained by the immunoSEQ multiplex PCR assay. In the paper's pipeline: A statistical classification framework was developed to diagnose cytomegalovirus status using the catalog of TCR beta chain sequences. TCRdb took this table from immuneACCESS and kept in-frame rearrangements with V and J called. Such tables lack part of the clones; where checked against another copy, unresolved V genes explain under half of the gap, and the rest is unexplained. The V and J calls and clone size come from that table; D and trimming were worked out from the DNA. This sample holds under 300,000 clones; around 90% were observed only once. The ten largest clones capture approximately 0.34% of the sample. This sequence originates from a woman between 18 and 29 years old in good health and CMV-seronegative. The sample consisted of PBMCs.

The encoded CDR3 is CASSIRLEREAFF. The DNA sequence is given as TGTGCCAGCAGCATACGACTGGAACGGGAAGCTTTCTTT. Here the chain combines TRBV7-8 and TRBJ1-1; too little of a D gene remains to name it. Including cysteine and phenylalanine, the CDR3 has 13 amino acids. The CDR3 DNA has 39 bases and is translated from base 1. Trimming costs V 5 bases and J 8 bases, and their ends lie 15 bases apart. The germline V gene gives CDR1 as SGHVS and CDR2 as FQNEAQ.